A selection of T cell receptor beta chains follows, all from one sample in a study of OX40 agonist ivuxolimab in advanced cancers. Generated by immunoSEQ multiplex PCR, the TCRdb table keeps only in-frame clones and is missing some. The sample records 77,000 or so clones, roughly 80% being singletons. The sample was CD4+ or CD8+ T cells sorted from blood, taken in a trial of the OX40 agonist ivuxolimab. These receptors all come from an adult with an advanced solid tumor such as melanoma, head and neck, liver or kidney cancer. CDR3s include the opening cysteine and the closing phenylalanine or tryptophan. Each record gives: J gene, D gene, clone size, V gene, CDR3 DNA, CDR3 protein. D genes are given only for firm matches. Size is stated for part of the rows, as once, few or many counts, or as a class when the clone is expanded.

j_call: TRBJ2-7
d_call: NA
clone_size: NA
v_call: TRBV5-1
cdr3_nt: TGCGCCAGCAGCCCCCTCGAGAGCTCCTACGAGCAGTACTTC
cdr3_aa: CASSPLESSYEQYF

j_call: TRBJ2-3
d_call: NA
clone_size: NA
v_call: TRBV19
cdr3_nt: TGTGCCAGTACCGTTGGGGTCAGCACAGATACGCAGTATTTT
cdr3_aa: CASTVGVSTDTQYF

j_call: TRBJ1-1
d_call: NA
clone_size: NA
v_call: TRBV10-1
cdr3_nt: TGCGCCAGCAGAGTTGACGAGAACACTGAAGCTTTCTTT
cdr3_aa: CASRVDENTEAFF

j_call: TRBJ2-7
d_call: NA
clone_size: NA
v_call: TRBV18
cdr3_nt: TGTGCCAGCTCACCACCGGGAGTCTACGAGCAGTACTTC
cdr3_aa: CASSPPGVYEQYF

j_call: TRBJ1-3
d_call: NA
clone_size: once
v_call: TRBV9
cdr3_nt: TGTGCCAGCAGTAGACCTCAGGGAAACACCATATATTTT
cdr3_aa: CASSRPQGNTIYF

j_call: TRBJ1-4
d_call: TRBD1
clone_size: NA
v_call: TRBV19
cdr3_nt: TGTGCCACTGGGACAGGGCCTGCAACTAATGAAAAACTGTTTTTT
cdr3_aa: CATGTGPATNEKLFF

j_call: TRBJ2-1
d_call: TRBD2
clone_size: NA
v_call: TRBV7-2
cdr3_nt: TGTGCCAGCAGCCCGGGAGGGTCCTACAATGAGCAGTTCTTC
cdr3_aa: CASSPGGSYNEQFF

j_call: TRBJ1-3
d_call: TRBD1
clone_size: few
v_call: TRBV30
cdr3_nt: TGTGCCTGGAGTGTTGGGGACAGTTATAACACCATATATTTT
cdr3_aa: CAWSVGDSYNTIYF

j_call: TRBJ1-2
d_call: NA
clone_size: once
v_call: TRBV7-2
cdr3_nt: TGTGCCAGCAGCTTAGGTGCAGGGCCTAACTATGGCTACACCTTC
cdr3_aa: CASSLGAGPNYGYTF

j_call: TRBJ1-2
d_call: NA
clone_size: NA
v_call: TRBV7-2
cdr3_nt: TGTGCCAGCAGCTTAGATGAGGCAAATTTCTCCCCGGACTATGGCTACACCTTC
cdr3_aa: CASSLDEANFSPDYGYTF

j_call: TRBJ1-3
d_call: NA
clone_size: few
v_call: TRBV5-1
cdr3_nt: TGCGCCAGCAGCTTGGAACCGGGGCACTCTGGAAACACCATATATTTT
cdr3_aa: CASSLEPGHSGNTIYF

j_call: TRBJ2-3
d_call: TRBD2
clone_size: NA
v_call: TRBV5-1
cdr3_nt: TGCGCCAGCAGGGGGAGGGGTACTGGCACAGATACGCAGTATTTT
cdr3_aa: CASRGRGTGTDTQYF

j_call: TRBJ2-3
d_call: NA
clone_size: NA
v_call: TRBV5-1
cdr3_nt: TGCGCCAGCAGCTTCGGAGGGGGTGACGCAGATACGCAGTATTTT
cdr3_aa: CASSFGGGDADTQYF

j_call: TRBJ1-3
d_call: NA
clone_size: NA
v_call: TRBV6-5
cdr3_nt: TGTGCCAGCACGGGGGGGCTAACTGGAAACACCATATATTTT
cdr3_aa: CASTGGLTGNTIYF

j_call: TRBJ2-1
d_call: NA
clone_size: NA
v_call: TRBV7-3
cdr3_nt: TGTGCCAGCTCTCAGGGTTCCCTCTACAATGAGCAGTTCTTC
cdr3_aa: CASSQGSLYNEQFF

j_call: TRBJ2-2
d_call: NA
clone_size: NA
v_call: TRBV7-9
cdr3_nt: TGTGCCAGCAGCTCAGGGACTCTAGGGCCCGGGGAGCTGTTTTTT
cdr3_aa: CASSSGTLGPGELFF

j_call: TRBJ1-4
d_call: NA
clone_size: NA
v_call: TRBV6-5
cdr3_nt: TGTGCCAGCAGGGACACGACAACTAATGAAAAACTGTTTTTT
cdr3_aa: CASRDTTTNEKLFF

j_call: TRBJ1-6
d_call: NA
clone_size: NA
v_call: TRBV4-3
cdr3_nt: TGCGCCAGCAGCCAAGGCGTCTGGGATTCACCCCTCCACTTT
cdr3_aa: CASSQGVWDSPLHF

j_call: TRBJ1-4
d_call: TRBD1
clone_size: NA
v_call: TRBV19
cdr3_nt: TGTGCCAGTAGTGTCGGACAGGCAACTAATGAAAAACTGTTTTTT
cdr3_aa: CASSVGQATNEKLFF

j_call: TRBJ2-7
d_call: NA
clone_size: NA
v_call: TRBV11-2
cdr3_nt: TGTGCCAGCAGCCCGACACGGGGCGAGCAGTACTTC
cdr3_aa: CASSPTRGEQYF

j_call: TRBJ2-7
d_call: TRBD1
clone_size: NA
v_call: TRBV11-1
cdr3_nt: TGTGCCAGCAGCTGGACAGGAGACTACGAGCAGTACTTC
cdr3_aa: CASSWTGDYEQYF

j_call: TRBJ2-7
d_call: NA
clone_size: NA
v_call: TRBV5-5
cdr3_nt: TGTGCCAGCAGCCGCATGGCGGACTCATCCTACGAGCAGTACTTC
cdr3_aa: CASSRMADSSYEQYF

j_call: TRBJ2-5
d_call: NA
clone_size: NA
v_call: TRBV4-1
cdr3_nt: TGCGCCAGCAGCCAAGTCGACTACCAACCTGCGACCCAGTACTTC
cdr3_aa: CASSQVDYQPATQYF

j_call: TRBJ2-1
d_call: NA
clone_size: NA
v_call: TRBV2
cdr3_nt: TGTGCCAGCAGTGAATACCAGGAGATTGAGCAGTTCTTC
cdr3_aa: CASSEYQEIEQFF

j_call: TRBJ1-1
d_call: NA
clone_size: many
v_call: TRBV10-3
cdr3_nt: TGTGCCATCAGTGAGTCGGGGACGGTGAACACTGAAGCTTTCTTT
cdr3_aa: CAISESGTVNTEAFF

j_call: TRBJ1-2
d_call: NA
clone_size: few
v_call: TRBV6-6
cdr3_nt: TGTGCCAGCAGTACGTCAAGGCTCGGAAGGGGCTACACCTTC
cdr3_aa: CASSTSRLGRGYTF

j_call: TRBJ1-3
d_call: NA
clone_size: NA
v_call: TRBV5-1
cdr3_nt: TGCGCCAGCAGCTTGGGAGGTGGTTCAGGGACTGGAAACACCATATATTTT
cdr3_aa: CASSLGGGSGTGNTIYF

j_call: TRBJ2-5
d_call: NA
clone_size: NA
v_call: TRBV7-3
cdr3_nt: TGTGCCAGCAGCTTATGGGTTTATGAGACCCAGTACTTC
cdr3_aa: CASSLWVYETQYF

j_call: TRBJ2-7
d_call: TRBD1
clone_size: NA
v_call: TRBV29-1
cdr3_nt: TGCAGCGTCGAAACAGGGGGCTTCCCCGGCGGGGCTTTTTACGAGCAGTACTTC
cdr3_aa: CSVETGGFPGGAFYEQYF

j_call: TRBJ1-2
d_call: TRBD1
clone_size: few
v_call: TRBV27
cdr3_nt: TGTGCCAGCAGTCCGGGACAGGGGGTGTTTGGCTACACCTTC
cdr3_aa: CASSPGQGVFGYTF

j_call: TRBJ2-5
d_call: NA
clone_size: NA
v_call: TRBV1
cdr3_nt: TGCACCAGCAGCCAAGATAGGGCCGTTATTAAGACCCAGTACTTC
cdr3_aa: CTSSQDRAVIKTQYF

j_call: TRBJ2-3
d_call: NA
clone_size: NA
v_call: TRBV6-6
cdr3_nt: TGTGCCAGCAGTTACCTTCAGAGAGTAGATACGCAGTATTTT
cdr3_aa: CASSYLQRVDTQYF

j_call: TRBJ1-3
d_call: NA
clone_size: NA
v_call: TRBV9
cdr3_nt: TGTGCCAGCAGCGATTCCAATCGAAACACCATATATTTT
cdr3_aa: CASSDSNRNTIYF

j_call: TRBJ1-5
d_call: NA
clone_size: NA
v_call: TRBV19
cdr3_nt: TGTGCCACCAAGGACGGGAATCAGCCCCAGCATTTT
cdr3_aa: CATKDGNQPQHF

j_call: TRBJ2-7
d_call: TRBD1
clone_size: NA
v_call: TRBV18
cdr3_nt: TGTGCCAGCTCACGGGACAGGGTGTCCGAGCAGTACTTC
cdr3_aa: CASSRDRVSEQYF